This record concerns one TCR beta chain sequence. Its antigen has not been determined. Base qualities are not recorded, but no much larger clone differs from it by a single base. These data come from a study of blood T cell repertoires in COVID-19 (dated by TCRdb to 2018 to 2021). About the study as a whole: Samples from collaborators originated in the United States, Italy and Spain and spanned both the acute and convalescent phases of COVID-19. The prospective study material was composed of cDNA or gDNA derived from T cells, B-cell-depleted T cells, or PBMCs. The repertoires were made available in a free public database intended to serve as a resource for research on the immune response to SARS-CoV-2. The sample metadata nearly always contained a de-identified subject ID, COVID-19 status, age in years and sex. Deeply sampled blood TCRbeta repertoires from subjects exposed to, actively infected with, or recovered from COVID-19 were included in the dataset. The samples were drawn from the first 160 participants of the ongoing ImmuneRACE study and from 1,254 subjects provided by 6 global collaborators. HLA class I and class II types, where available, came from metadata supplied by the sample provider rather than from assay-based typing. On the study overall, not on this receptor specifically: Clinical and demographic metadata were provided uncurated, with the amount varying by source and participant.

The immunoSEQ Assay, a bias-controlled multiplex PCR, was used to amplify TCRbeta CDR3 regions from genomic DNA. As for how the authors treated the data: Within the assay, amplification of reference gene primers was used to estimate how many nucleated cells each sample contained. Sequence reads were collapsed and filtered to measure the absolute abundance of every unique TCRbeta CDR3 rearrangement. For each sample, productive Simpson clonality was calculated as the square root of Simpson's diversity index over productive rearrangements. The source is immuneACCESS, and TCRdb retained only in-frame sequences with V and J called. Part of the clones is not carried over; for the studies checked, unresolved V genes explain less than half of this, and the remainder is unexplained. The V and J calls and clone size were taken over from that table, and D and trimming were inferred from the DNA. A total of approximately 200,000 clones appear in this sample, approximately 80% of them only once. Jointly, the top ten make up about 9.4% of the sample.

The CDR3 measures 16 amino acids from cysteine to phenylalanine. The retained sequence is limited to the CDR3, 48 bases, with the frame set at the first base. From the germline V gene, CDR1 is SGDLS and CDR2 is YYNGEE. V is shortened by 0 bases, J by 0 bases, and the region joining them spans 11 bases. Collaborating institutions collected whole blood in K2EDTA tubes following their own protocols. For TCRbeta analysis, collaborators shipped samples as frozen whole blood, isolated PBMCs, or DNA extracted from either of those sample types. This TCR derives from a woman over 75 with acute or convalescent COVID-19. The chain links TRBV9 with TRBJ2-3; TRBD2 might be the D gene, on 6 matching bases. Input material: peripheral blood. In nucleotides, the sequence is TGTGCCAGCAGCGTAGTGGGGGAGGCTAGCACAGATACGCAGTATTTT. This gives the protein CASSVVGEASTDTQYF.